This T cell receptor beta chain was profiled in a study of T cell responses to AZD1222 COVID-19 vaccine. General study points: Baseline seropositivity characterized only 5 or 6 AZD1222 recipients. Clonal diversity may have been underestimated, and the donors were mostly white British, with more females than males. Close to half of all spike-specific TCRs reportedly target regions of the variants that are unmutated. Spike-spanning, vaccine-associated CD4 TCRs were dominant at 160-218 and 743-854.

V was trimmed by 6 bases and J by 0 bases, leaving 9 bases between them. Per germline, CDR1 SNHLY and CDR2 FYNNEI. The CDR3 consists of 14 residues. On this clone: The antigen is undetermined.

This table comes from immunoSEQ multiplex PCR, and its TCRdb copy is limited to in-frame clones, with some not included. Of 170,000 or so clones in the sample, 90% to 95% were seen once. This sequence originates from an adult who received the MenACWY meningococcal vaccine as a control. Specimen: peripheral blood, collected 28 days after the second dose of the MenACWY control vaccine. The J gene is TRBJ1-3, the V gene TRBV2; unclear D gene. This CDR3 reads CASRGRASGNTIYF. In DNA form, the CDR3 reads TGTGCCAGCAGGGGTAGGGCCTCTGGAAACACCATATATTTT.